These 26 T cell receptor beta chains originate from one sample sequenced in a study of shared clonotypes between healthy human individuals. Some clones are missing from TCRdb's copy, which holds only in-frame ones; the method was immunoSEQ multiplex PCR. Found here are 550,000 to 700,000 clones, around 78% of them singletons; the top ten hold around 2%. The source material was memory CD4+ T cells sorted from blood. Subset described: CD45RA-negative fraction. These receptors were obtained from a woman aged 30 to 39 in good health.

The chain is built from TRBV7-9 and TRBJ1-4; D remains ambiguous. V gave up 3 bases and J gave up 15 bases, with 14 bases separating them. The CDR3 has 12 residues. CDR1 is SEHNR, CDR2 FQNEAQ, per germline (reference sequence). The CDR3 is CASSLRPGFMFF. The CDR3 DNA sequence: TGTGCCAGCAGCTTGAGACCTGGTTTCATGTTTTTT.

The chain carries TRBV7-3 and TRBJ2-1; D might be TRBD1 (5 bases). The CDR3 loop spans 16 amino acids. Looked up from germline, CDR1 is SGHTA and CDR2 is FQGTGA. V was cut by 2 bases and J by 0 bases, with 11 bases left in between. The DNA for the CDR3 is TGTGCCAGCAGCTTACAGGGCTCGAGCTCCTACAATGAGCAGTTCTTC. Its protein is CASSLQGSSSYNEQFF.

The chain couples TRBV6-5 to TRBJ1-2; maybe TRBD1 (6 bases). Germline V gives CDR1 MNHEY, CDR2 SVGAGI. V was trimmed by 8 bases and J by 6 bases, leaving 16 bases between them. The CDR3 spans 13 residues. CDR3 in DNA: TGTGCCAGCTGCCCGGGGGGGCGCGATGGCTACACCTTC. Protein sequence: CASCPGGRDGYTF.

This clone was seen a single time. V gene TRBV11-1 combines with J gene TRBJ1-2, with D possibly being TRBD1 (5 bases). The CDR3 covers 14 residues. Germline CDR1 and CDR2: SGHAT and FQDESV (reference sequence). The V gene lost 0 bases and the J gene lost 2 bases, with 7 bases spanning the gap. The CDR3 DNA is TGTGCCAGCAGCTTAGCGGGACGGAACTATGGCTACACCTTC. Its translation is CASSLAGRNYGYTF.

The chain employs TRBV5-4 and TRBJ2-2, with D uncertain. V was shortened by 5 bases and J by 3 bases, with 5 bases between the two germline ends. Germline CDR1 is SGHNT and CDR2 is YYREEE (reference sequence). The CDR3 spans 12 residues. CDR3: CASSGDTGELFF. The CDR3 DNA is TGTGCCAGCAGTGGGGACACCGGGGAGCTGTTTTTT.

The chain is built from TRBV29-1 and TRBJ1-3; D remains unclear. This CDR3 contains 12 residues. Trimming removed 7 bases from V and 0 bases from J, with 7 bases in between. Germline V CDR1 and CDR2: SQVTM, ANQGSEA. The CDR3 here is CSALLSGNTIYF. CDR3 in DNA: TGCAGCGCCTTACTCTCTGGAAACACCATATATTTT.

A word on this clone: Other DNA sequences within the sample encode an identical CDR3. V usage is TRBV28 and J usage is TRBJ2-5; D is uncertain. The CDR3 has 14 amino acids. Germline V lookup: CDR1 MDHEN, CDR2 SYDVKM. The V end lost 2 bases, the J end lost 1 base, and 8 bases lay between the germline ends. In nucleotides, the CDR3 is TGTGCCAGCAGTTTAACCGGCTCCCAAGAGACCCAGTACTTC. Protein product: CASSLTGSQETQYF.

At least ten counts were recorded for this clone. This may stem from a read error, because a much larger clone lies one nucleotide away. The same CDR3 arises from other DNA sequences in this sample as well. This chain uses TRBV6-1 with TRBJ1-5; 7 nucleotides align to TRBD1. The CDR3 is 14 residues long. CDR1 MNHNS and CDR2 SASEGT come from the germline V gene. J lost 1 base, V lost 7 bases, and 4 bases had no gene match. The CDR3 DNA follows: TGTGCCAGCAACCCGACAGGGAGCAATCAGCCCCAGCATTTT. Translated, it gives CASNPTGSNQPQHF.

The rearrangement links TRBV29-1 to TRBJ1-1, with 10 bases fitting TRBD1. J was trimmed by 1 base and V by 7 bases; bases with no gene match: 6. The CDR3 is 14 amino acids. Germline loops: CDR1 SQVTM, CDR2 ANQGSEA. The CDR3 region is CSAGTGVGNTEAFF. The CDR3 DNA follows: TGCAGCGCCGGGACAGGGGTTGGGAACACTGAAGCTTTCTTT.

The V and J genes are TRBV29-1 and TRBJ2-3; 12 positions agree with TRBD2. After removal of 7 bases from V and 5 bases from J, the junction contained 10 bases not matched to a gene. This CDR3 has 15 amino acids. The germline V gene encodes CDR1 SQVTM and CDR2 ANQGSEA. The CDR3 loop reads CSARTSGIGGDTQYF. DNA for the CDR3: TGCAGCGCCAGGACTAGCGGGATAGGTGGAGATACGCAGTATTTT.

This clone appeared once. The CDR3 nucleotides read TGTGCCAGCAGTTTCTTTGGGTCCTACGAGCAGTACTTC. Amino acid sequence: CASSFFGSYEQYF. The genes are TRBV27 and TRBJ2-7; the D is unclear. Looked up from germline, CDR1 is MNHEY and CDR2 is SMNVEV (reference sequence). CDR3 length: 13 residues. Trimming took off 3 bases at V and 1 base at J, with 7 bases between the two ends.

This clone was recorded at least ten times. CDR3 region: CASSLGLAYNEQFF. DNA for the CDR3: TGCGCCAGCAGCTTGGGACTAGCTTACAATGAGCAGTTCTTC. The J gene is TRBJ2-1, the V gene TRBV5-1, with TRBD2 identical over 7 bases. The CDR3 is 14 amino acids. The junction had 1 base not matched to a gene; V was cut back by 0 bases and J by 4 bases. Per germline, CDR1 SGHRS and CDR2 YFSETQ.

This clone has only one observation. The chain links TRBV28 to TRBJ2-2, with 7 bases identical to TRBD1. V dropped 7 bases and J dropped 2; count of bases not matched to a gene: 7. In germline, CDR1 is MDHEN, CDR2 SYDVKM. The CDR3 totals 15 residues. The CDR3 loop is CASNSGTVNTGELFF. CDR3 sequence (DNA): TGTGCCAGCAATTCCGGGACAGTCAACACCGGGGAGCTGTTTTTT.

This chain connects TRBV7-8 to TRBJ2-3, with a weak D call TRBD2 (6 bases). Trimming left V 5 bases short and J 2 bases short, with 11 bases between. This CDR3 contains 14 residues. Germline CDR1 SGHVS, CDR2 FQNEAQ. The CDR3 loop is CASSPEDYTDTQYF. Here the CDR3 DNA reads TGTGCCAGCAGCCCGGAGGACTACACAGATACGCAGTATTTT.

CDR3 nucleotide sequence: TGTGCCAGCAGCCCCCGGGGGGAGGGAGAGACCCAGTACTTC. This gives the protein CASSPRGEGETQYF. The V gene is TRBV4-2, the J gene TRBJ2-5, with 7 bases fitting TRBD2. V shed 4 bases, J shed 4 bases, and the junction held 6 bases outside the gene matches. The CDR3 has 14 amino acids. Germline assignment: CDR1 LGHNA and CDR2 YNFKEQ.

This clone was detected once. V and J are TRBV7-3 and TRBJ2-4; D is undetermined. The CDR3 is made up of 15 amino acids. CDR1 and CDR2 from the germline V gene are SGHTA and FQGTGA. V lost 2 bases to trimming and J lost 9 bases, with 17 bases between them. The CDR3 here is CASSLDVLRWSIQYF. As DNA, the CDR3 is TGTGCCAGCAGCTTAGACGTTCTTAGATGGAGCATTCAGTACTTC.

The genes are TRBV19 and TRBJ1-5; D remains unclear. V was shortened by 6 bases and J by 6 bases, with 9 bases between the two germline ends. The CDR3 has 12 amino acids. The V gene's germline CDR1 is LNHDA and CDR2 SQIVND (reference sequence). The CDR3 is CASSPPGQPQHF. The CDR3 nucleotides are TGTGCCAGTAGCCCCCCCGGTCAGCCCCAGCATTTT.

The genes are TRBV15 and TRBJ1-1, with D maybe TRBD1 (5 bases). V was cut by 0 bases and J by 0 bases, with 8 bases left in between. Germline V gene data show CDR1 as LNHNV and CDR2 as YYDKDF (reference sequence). The CDR3 has 15 residues. This CDR3 is CATSREGRMNTEAFF. The CDR3, as DNA: TGTGCCACCAGCAGAGAGGGACGGATGAACACTGAAGCTTTCTTT.

This chain uses TRBV5-1 with TRBJ2-1; D is possibly TRBD2 (6 bases). Germline V CDR1 and CDR2: SGHRS, YFSETQ. V gave up 4 bases and J gave up 0 bases, with 14 bases separating them. The CDR3 covers 16 residues. As DNA, the CDR3 is TGCGCCAGCAGCGTATCGGCGGGAAGCTCCTACAATGAGCAGTTCTTC. It codes for CASSVSAGSSYNEQFF.

V usage is TRBV29-1 and J usage is TRBJ2-3; TRBD1 or TRBD2 may be the D gene (5 bases each). The CDR3 loop spans 11 amino acids. V lost 7 bases to trimming and J lost 9 bases, with 14 bases between them. Looked up from germline, CDR1 is SQVTM and CDR2 is ANQGSEA. CDR3 amino acids: CSAGDGGTQYF. The CDR3 coding sequence is TGCAGCGCTGGGGACGGAGGCACGCAGTATTTT.

Notes on this clone: The same CDR3 can be traced to other DNA sequences in this sample. CDR3 in amino acids: CASSKGSSYGYTF. The CDR3 DNA reads TGTGCCAGCAGTAAGGGGTCCTCCTATGGCTACACCTTC. The chain carries TRBV28 and TRBJ1-2, with D perhaps TRBD1 (5 bases). Germline V lookup: CDR1 MDHEN, CDR2 SYDVKM. CDR3 length equals 13 residues. The V gene lost 5 bases and the J gene lost 4 bases, with 11 bases spanning the gap.

The table lists this clone with many counts. The chain couples TRBV2 to TRBJ2-3; TRBD2 agrees at 8 bases. The CDR3 runs to 15 residues. Germline V gene data show CDR1 as SNHLY and CDR2 as FYNNEI. With 6 bases clipped from V and 0 bases from J, the junction kept 5 bases outside the gene matches. This CDR3 is CASRPTSDSTDTQYF. DNA of the CDR3: TGTGCCAGCAGACCGACTAGCGATAGCACAGATACGCAGTATTTT. Full variable domain (remainder filled in from reference TRBV2 and TRBJ2-3): EPEVTQTPSHQVTQMGQEVILRCVPISNHLYFYWYRQILGQKVEFLVSFYNNEISEKSEIFDDQFSVERPDGSNFTLKIRSTKLEDSAMYFCASRPTSDSTDTQYFGPGTRLTVL.

J is TRBJ1-5 and V is TRBV5-1; possibly TRBD1 for D (5 bases). The CDR3 spans 14 residues. The germline CDR1 and CDR2 sequences are SGHRS and YFSETQ. V was trimmed by 4 bases and J by 5 bases, leaving 13 bases between them. In DNA, the CDR3 is TGCGCCAGCAGCCCGGGGGACCCTTATCAGCCCCAGCATTTT. Translation: CASSPGDPYQPQHF.

The genes are TRBV27 and TRBJ2-1; perhaps TRBD2 as D (5 bases). Per germline, CDR1 MNHEY and CDR2 SMNVEV (reference sequence). The CDR3 runs to 14 residues. V was shortened by 7 bases and J by 0 bases, with 10 bases between the two germline ends. The chain's CDR3 is CASKTGSSYNEQFF. The CDR3 bases are TGTGCCAGCAAGACGGGGAGCTCCTACAATGAGCAGTTCTTC.

The chain recombines TRBV5-1 with TRBJ2-7; 8 nucleotides match TRBD1. V was clipped by 4 bases and J by 3 bases; unmatched bases: 9. The CDR3 covers 15 residues. The germline CDR1 and CDR2 sequences are SGHRS and YFSETQ. CDR3 in amino acids: CASSRTGQILYEQYF. The CDR3 DNA is TGCGCCAGCAGCCGGACAGGGCAAATCCTCTACGAGCAGTACTTC.

V and J are TRBV7-9 and TRBJ2-1, with TRBD2 matching 7 bases. V dropped 3 bases and J dropped 0; count of bases not matched to a gene: 8. The V gene's germline CDR1 is SEHNR and CDR2 FQNEAQ (reference sequence). This CDR3 contains 17 residues. The DNA of the CDR3 is TGTGCCAGCAGCTTTGGAGGGAGGGCGGGCTCCTACAATGAGCAGTTCTTC. This codes for CASSFGGRAGSYNEQFF.